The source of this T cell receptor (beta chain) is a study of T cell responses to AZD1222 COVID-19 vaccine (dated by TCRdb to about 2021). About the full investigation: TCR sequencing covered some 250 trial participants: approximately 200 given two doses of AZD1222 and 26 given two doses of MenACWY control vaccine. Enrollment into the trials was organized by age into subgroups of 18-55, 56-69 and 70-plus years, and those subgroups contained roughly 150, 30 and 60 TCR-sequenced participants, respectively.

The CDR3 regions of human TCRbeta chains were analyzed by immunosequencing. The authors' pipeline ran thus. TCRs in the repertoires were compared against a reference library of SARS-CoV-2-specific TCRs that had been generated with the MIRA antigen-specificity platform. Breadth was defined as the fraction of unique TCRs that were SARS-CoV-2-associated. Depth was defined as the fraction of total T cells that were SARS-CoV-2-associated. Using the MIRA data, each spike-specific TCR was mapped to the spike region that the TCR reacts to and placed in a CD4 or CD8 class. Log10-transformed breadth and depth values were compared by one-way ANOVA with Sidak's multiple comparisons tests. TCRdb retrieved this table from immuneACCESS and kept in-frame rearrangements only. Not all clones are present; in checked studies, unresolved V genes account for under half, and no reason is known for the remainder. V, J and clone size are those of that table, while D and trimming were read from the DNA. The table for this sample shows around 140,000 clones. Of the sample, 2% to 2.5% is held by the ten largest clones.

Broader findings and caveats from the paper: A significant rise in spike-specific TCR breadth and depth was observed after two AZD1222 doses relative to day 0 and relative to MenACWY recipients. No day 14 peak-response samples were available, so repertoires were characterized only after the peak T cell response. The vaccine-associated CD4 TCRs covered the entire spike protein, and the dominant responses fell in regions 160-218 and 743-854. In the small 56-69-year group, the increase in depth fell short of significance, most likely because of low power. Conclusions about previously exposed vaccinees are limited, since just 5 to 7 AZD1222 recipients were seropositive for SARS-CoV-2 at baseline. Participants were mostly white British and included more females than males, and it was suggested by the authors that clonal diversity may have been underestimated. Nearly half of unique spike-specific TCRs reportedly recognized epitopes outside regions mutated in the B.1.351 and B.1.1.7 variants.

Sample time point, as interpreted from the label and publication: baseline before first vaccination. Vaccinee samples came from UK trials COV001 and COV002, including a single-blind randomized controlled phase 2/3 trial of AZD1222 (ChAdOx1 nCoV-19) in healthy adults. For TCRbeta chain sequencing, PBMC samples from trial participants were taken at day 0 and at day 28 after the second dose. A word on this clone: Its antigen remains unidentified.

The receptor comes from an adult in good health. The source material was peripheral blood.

The CDR3 is CASTAGLVVNTEAFF. The sequenced DNA: TGTGCCAGTACCGCGGGTCTGGTTGTGAACACTGAAGCTTTCTTT. The chain is encoded by TRBV19 joined to TRBJ1-1; the D gene cannot be resolved reliably. From a lookup of the germline V gene (reference sequence), CDR1 and CDR2 are LNHDA and SQIVND. From the cysteine up to the phenylalanine, the CDR3 has a length of 15 residues. Just the 45-base CDR3 DNA is kept, in frame starting at base 1. V was cut back by 7 bases and J by 0 bases, leaving a gap of 15 bases between them. The CDR3 plus the reference TRBV19 and TRBJ1-1 genes for the other parts give the full variable domain: DGGITQSPKYLFRKEGQNVTLSCEQNLNHDAMYWYRQDPGQGLRLIYYSQIVNDFQKGDIAEGYSVSREKKESFPLTVTSAQKNPTAFYLCASTAGLVVNTEAFFGQGTRLTVV.